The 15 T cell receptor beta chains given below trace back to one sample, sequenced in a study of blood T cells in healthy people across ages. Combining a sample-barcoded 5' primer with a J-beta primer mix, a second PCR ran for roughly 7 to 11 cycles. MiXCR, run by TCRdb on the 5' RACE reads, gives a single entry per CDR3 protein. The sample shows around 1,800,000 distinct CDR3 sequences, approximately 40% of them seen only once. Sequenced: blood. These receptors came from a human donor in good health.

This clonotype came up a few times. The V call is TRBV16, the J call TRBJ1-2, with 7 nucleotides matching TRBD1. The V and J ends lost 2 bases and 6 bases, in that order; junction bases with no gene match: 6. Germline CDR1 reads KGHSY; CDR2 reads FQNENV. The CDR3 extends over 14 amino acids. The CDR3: CASSQRSGTDGYTF. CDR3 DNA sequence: TGTGCCAGCAGCCAAAGATCAGGGACAGATGGCTACACCTTC.

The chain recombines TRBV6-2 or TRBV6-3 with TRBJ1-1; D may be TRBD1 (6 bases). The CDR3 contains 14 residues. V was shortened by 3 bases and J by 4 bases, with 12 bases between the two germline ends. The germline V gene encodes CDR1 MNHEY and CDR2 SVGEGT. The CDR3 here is CASSYWGPGTEAFF. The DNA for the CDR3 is TGTGCCAGCAGTTATTGGGGGCCGGGCACTGAAGCTTTCTTT.

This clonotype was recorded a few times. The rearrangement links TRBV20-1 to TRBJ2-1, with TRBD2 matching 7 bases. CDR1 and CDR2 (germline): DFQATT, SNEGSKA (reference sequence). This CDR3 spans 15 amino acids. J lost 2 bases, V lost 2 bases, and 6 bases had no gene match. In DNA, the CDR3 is TGCAGTGCTAGAAAATCTAGCGGACCCTACAATGAGCAGTTCTTC. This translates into CSARKSSGPYNEQFF.

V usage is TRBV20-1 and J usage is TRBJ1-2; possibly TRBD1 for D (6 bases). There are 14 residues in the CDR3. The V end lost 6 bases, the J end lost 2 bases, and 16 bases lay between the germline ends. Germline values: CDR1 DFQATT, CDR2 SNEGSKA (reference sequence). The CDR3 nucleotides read TGCAGTGCAGCGGGACAAGTTGTAAACTATGGCTACACCTTC. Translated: CSAAGQVVNYGYTF.

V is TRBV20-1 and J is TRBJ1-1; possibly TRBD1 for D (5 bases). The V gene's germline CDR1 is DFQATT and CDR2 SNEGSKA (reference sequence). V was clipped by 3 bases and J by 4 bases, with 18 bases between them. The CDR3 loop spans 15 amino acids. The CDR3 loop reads CSARAPRDLFTEAFF. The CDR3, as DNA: TGCAGTGCTAGGGCGCCCCGGGACCTGTTCACTGAAGCTTTCTTT.

CDR3 loop: CATVDSTAYEQYF. In nucleotides, the CDR3 is TGTGCCACCGTGGACAGCACAGCCTACGAGCAGTACTTC. The V and J genes are TRBV10-3 and TRBJ2-7; D is perhaps TRBD1 (6 bases). V lost 10 bases to trimming and J lost 2 bases, with 15 bases between them. CDR1 is ENHRY and CDR2 is SYGVKD in the germline V gene. The CDR3 extends over 13 amino acids.

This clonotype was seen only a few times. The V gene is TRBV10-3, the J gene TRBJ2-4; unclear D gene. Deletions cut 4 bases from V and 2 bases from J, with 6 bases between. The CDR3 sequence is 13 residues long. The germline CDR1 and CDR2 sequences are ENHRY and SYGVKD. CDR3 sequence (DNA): TGTGCCATCAGTGGACTTTCCAAAAACATTCAGTACTTC. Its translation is CAISGLSKNIQYF.

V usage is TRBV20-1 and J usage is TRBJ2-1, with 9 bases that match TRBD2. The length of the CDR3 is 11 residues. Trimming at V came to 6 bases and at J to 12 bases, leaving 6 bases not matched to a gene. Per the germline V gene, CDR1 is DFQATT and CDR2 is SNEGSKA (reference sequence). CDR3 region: CSAVTSGRQFF. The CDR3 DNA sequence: TGCAGTGCCGTTACTAGCGGGCGGCAGTTCTTC.

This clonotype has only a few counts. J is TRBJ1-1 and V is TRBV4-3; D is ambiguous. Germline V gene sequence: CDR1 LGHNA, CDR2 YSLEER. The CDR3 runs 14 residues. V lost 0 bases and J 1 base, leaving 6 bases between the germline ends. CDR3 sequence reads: CASSQDVPNTEAFF. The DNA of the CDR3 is TGCGCCAGCAGCCAAGATGTACCGAACACTGAAGCTTTCTTT.

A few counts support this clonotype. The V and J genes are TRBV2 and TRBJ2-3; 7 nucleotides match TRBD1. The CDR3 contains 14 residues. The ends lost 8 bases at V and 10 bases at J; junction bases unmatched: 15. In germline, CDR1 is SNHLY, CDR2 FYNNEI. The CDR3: CASLSDRTGDAQYF. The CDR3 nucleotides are TGTGCCAGCCTTTCGGACAGGACGGGCGACGCGCAGTATTTT. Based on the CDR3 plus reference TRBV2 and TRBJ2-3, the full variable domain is EPEVTQTPSHQVTQMGQEVILRCVPISNHLYFYWYRQILGQKVEFLVSFYNNEISEKSEIFDDQFSVERPDGSNFTLKIRSTKLEDSAMYFCASLSDRTGDAQYFGPGTRLTVL.

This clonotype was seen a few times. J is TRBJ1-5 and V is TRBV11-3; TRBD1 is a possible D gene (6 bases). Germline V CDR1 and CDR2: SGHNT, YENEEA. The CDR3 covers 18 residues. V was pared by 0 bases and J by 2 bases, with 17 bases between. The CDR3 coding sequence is TGTGCCAGCAGCTTAGATTGGCCAGGGGATTTGGGCAATCAGCCCCAGCATTTT. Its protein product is CASSLDWPGDLGNQPQHF.

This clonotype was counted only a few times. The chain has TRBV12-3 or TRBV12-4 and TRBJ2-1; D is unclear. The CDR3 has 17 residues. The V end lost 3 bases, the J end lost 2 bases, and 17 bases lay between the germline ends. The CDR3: CASSFPQGGLTYNEQFF. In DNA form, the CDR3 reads TGTGCCAGCAGTTTCCCACAAGGTGGCTTGACCTACAATGAGCAGTTCTTC.

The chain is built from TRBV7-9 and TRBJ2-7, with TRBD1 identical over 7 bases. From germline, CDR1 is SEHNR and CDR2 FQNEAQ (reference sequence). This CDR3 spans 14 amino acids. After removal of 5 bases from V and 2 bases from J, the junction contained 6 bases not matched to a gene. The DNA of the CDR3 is TGTGCCAGCAGCGGTGGACAGGTCACCTACGAGCAGTACTTC. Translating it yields CASSGGQVTYEQYF. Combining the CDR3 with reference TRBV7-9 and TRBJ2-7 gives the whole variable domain DTGVSQNPRHKITKRGQNVTFRCDPISEHNRLYWYRQTLGQGPEFLTYFQNEAQLEKSRLLSDRFSAERPKGSFSTLEIQRTEQGDSAMYLCASSGGQVTYEQYFGPGTRLTVT.

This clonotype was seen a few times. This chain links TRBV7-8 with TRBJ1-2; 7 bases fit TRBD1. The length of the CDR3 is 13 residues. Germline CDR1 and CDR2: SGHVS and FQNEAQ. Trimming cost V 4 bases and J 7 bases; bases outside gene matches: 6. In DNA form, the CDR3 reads TGTGCCAGCAGCTCATCAGGGGGAGGTGGCTACACCTTC. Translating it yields CASSSSGGGGYTF.

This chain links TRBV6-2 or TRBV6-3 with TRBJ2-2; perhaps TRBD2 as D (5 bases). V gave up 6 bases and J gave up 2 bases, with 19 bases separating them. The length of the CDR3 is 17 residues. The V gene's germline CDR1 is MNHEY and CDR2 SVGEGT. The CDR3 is CASRDGIGLGNTGELFF. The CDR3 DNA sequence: TGTGCCAGCAGAGACGGGATCGGGCTCGGAAACACCGGGGAGCTGTTTTTT.